This entry concerns a single T cell receptor (beta chain). Its antigen is currently unknown. This sample is part of a study of cytomegalovirus exposure and HLA in healthy donors. Healthy donors of bone marrow made up the group. General study points: The dataset shows that most TCR sequences were rare, while some public TCRs occurred in many donors. The only immune exposure information that was available was CMV serostatus.

Vbeta (60) and Jbeta (13) primers were used in the PCR. This table comes from immunoSEQ multiplex PCR, and its TCRdb copy is limited to in-frame clones, with some not included. The table shows 180,000 or so clones, with approximately 79% occurring only once. The ends were cut back, 6 bases at V and 4 bases at J, with 16 bases in the middle. The CDR3 has 15 amino acids. Germline V gene data show CDR1 as MNHEY and CDR2 as SVGAGI. The sequence was collected from a man in his forties or fifties in good health and CMV-seropositive. The chain couples TRBV6-5 to TRBJ1-5; no reliable D call. Material: PBMCs. CDR3: CASSAGPTPNQPQHF. CDR3 nucleotide sequence: TGTGCCAGCAGCGCCGGTCCCACCCCTAATCAGCCCCAGCATTTT.